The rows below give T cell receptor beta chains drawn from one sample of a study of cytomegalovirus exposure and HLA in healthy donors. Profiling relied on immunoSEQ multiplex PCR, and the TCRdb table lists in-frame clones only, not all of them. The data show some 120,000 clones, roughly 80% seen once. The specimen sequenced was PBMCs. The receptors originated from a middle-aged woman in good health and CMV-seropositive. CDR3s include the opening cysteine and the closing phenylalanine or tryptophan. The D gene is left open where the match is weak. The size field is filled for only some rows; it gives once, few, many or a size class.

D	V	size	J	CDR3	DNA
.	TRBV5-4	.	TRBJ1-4	CASSLAGNNEKLFF	TGTGCCAGCAGCTTGGCAGGGAATAATGAAAAACTGTTTTTT
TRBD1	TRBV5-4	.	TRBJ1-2	CASSLVNLGRGAGYTF	TGTGCCAGCAGCTTGGTCAATCTCGGCAGGGGGGCTGGCTACACCTTC
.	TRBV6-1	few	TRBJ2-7	CASRMGRGASYEQYF	TGTGCCAGCAGAATGGGGAGAGGAGCCTCCTACGAGCAGTACTTC
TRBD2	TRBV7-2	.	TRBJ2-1	CASRVTSGRTDEQFF	TGTGCCAGCAGGGTGACTAGCGGGAGAACGGATGAGCAGTTCTTC
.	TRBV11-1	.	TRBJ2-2	CASSLDSSNTGELFF	TGTGCCAGCAGCTTGGACAGCTCGAACACCGGGGAGCTGTTTTTT
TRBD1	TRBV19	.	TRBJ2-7	CASSSGTGYEQYF	TGTGCCAGTAGCTCCGGGACAGGGTACGAGCAGTACTTC
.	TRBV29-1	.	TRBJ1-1	CSVEAGRNTEAFF	TGCAGCGTTGAAGCCGGTCGGAACACTGAAGCTTTCTTT
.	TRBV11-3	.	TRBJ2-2	CASSPRNTGELFF	TGTGCCAGCAGCCCGAGGAACACCGGGGAGCTGTTTTTT
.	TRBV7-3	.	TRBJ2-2	CASSSSGKGTGELFF	TGTGCCAGCAGCTCTTCGGGGAAGGGTACCGGGGAGCTGTTTTTT
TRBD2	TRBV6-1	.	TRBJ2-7	CASSRTSGYEQYF	TGTGCCAGCAGCCGGACTAGCGGCTACGAGCAGTACTTC
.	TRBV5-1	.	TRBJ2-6	CASSFEGAGANVLTF	TGCGCCAGCAGCTTCGAAGGGGCTGGGGCCAACGTCCTGACTTTC
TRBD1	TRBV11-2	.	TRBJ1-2	CASSLGRRGQDGYTF	TGTGCCAGCAGCCTGGGAAGGAGGGGGCAGGATGGCTACACCTTC
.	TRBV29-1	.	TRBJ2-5	CSAVGLFQETQYF	TGCAGCGCTGTCGGACTGTTTCAAGAGACCCAGTACTTC
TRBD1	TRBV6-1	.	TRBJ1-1	CASSEGSTGGRTEAFF	TGTGCCAGCAGTGAAGGGTCTACAGGGGGCAGGACTGAAGCTTTCTTT
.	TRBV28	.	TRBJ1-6	CASSLFGRGSLHF	TGTGCCAGCAGTTTATTTGGCAGGGGATCCCTCCACTTT
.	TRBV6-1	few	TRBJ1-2	CASSGIGGADGYTF	TGTGCCAGCAGTGGAATCGGGGGGGCGGATGGCTACACCTTC
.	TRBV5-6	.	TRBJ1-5	CASSLRPELVSNQPQHF	TGTGCCAGCAGCTTACGACCAGAACTAGTTAGCAATCAGCCCCAGCATTTT
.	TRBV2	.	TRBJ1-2	CASSGQGYGYTF	TGTGCCAGCAGTGGGCAGGGTTATGGCTACACCTTC
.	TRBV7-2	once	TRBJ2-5	CASSTGIVETQYF	TGTGCCAGCAGCACGGGTATAGTGGAGACCCAGTACTTC
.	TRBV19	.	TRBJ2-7	CASSIEAGPYEQYF	TGTGCCAGTAGTATTGAAGCGGGCCCCTACGAGCAGTACTTC
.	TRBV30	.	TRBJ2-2	CAWSLQSLALANTGELFF	TGTGCCTGGAGCCTACAGTCCCTAGCCCTGGCAAACACCGGGGAGCTGTTTTTT
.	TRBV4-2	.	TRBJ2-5	CASSQAHASSQETQYF	TGTGCCAGCAGCCAAGCCCATGCGTCTAGCCAAGAGACCCAGTACTTC
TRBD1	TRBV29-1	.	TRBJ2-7	CSVSRTGVEQYF	TGCAGCGTATCCAGGACAGGGGTCGAGCAGTACTTC
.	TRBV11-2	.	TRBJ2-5	CASSLPPGETQYF	TGTGCCAGCAGCTTACCGCCGGGGGAGACCCAGTACTTC
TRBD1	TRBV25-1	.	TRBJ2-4	CASSDHGQGLAKNIQYF	TGTGCCAGCAGTGACCATGGACAGGGGCTAGCCAAAAACATTCAGTACTTC
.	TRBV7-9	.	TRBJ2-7	CASSLEGHREQYF	TGTGCCAGCAGCTTAGAGGGGCATCGGGAGCAGTACTTC
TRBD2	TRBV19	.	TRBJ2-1	CASSIRLAGGWNEQFF	TGTGCCAGTAGTATTAGGCTAGCGGGAGGGTGGAATGAGCAGTTCTTC
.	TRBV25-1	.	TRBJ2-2	CASRGLNTGELFF	TGTGCCAGCAGAGGACTGAACACCGGGGAGCTGTTTTTT
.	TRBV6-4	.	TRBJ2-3	CASSDGGGAADTQYF	TGTGCCAGCAGTGACGGAGGGGGGGCTGCAGATACGCAGTATTTT
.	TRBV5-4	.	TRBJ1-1	CASSLSAGGGTEAFF	TGTGCCAGCAGCTTGTCGGCCGGCGGGGGGACTGAAGCTTTCTTT
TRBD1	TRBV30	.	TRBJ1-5	CAWSDSDRGLRQPQHF	TGTGCCTGGAGCGACTCTGACAGGGGCCTTCGTCAGCCCCAGCATTTT
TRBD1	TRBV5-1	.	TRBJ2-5	CASSSGQSVVETQYF	TGCGCCAGCAGCTCGGGACAGTCGGTGGTAGAGACCCAGTACTTC
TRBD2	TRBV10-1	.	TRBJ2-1	CASSDPGTSGTNEQFF	TGCGCCAGCAGTGACCCCGGGACTAGCGGGACCAATGAGCAGTTCTTC
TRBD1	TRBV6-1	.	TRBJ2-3	CASSEMGQYTDTQYF	TGTGCCAGCAGTGAAATGGGACAGTACACAGATACGCAGTATTTT
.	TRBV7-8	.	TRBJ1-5	CASSFGRWGDRQPQHF	TGTGCCAGCAGCTTCGGTAGGTGGGGGGATCGTCAGCCCCAGCATTTT
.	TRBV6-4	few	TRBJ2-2	CASSEEGFTGELFF	TGTGCCAGCAGTGAAGAGGGTTTCACCGGGGAGCTGTTTTTT
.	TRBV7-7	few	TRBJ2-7	CASSSSPGFYEQYF	TGTGCTAGCAGCTCATCCCCAGGGTTCTACGAGCAGTACTTC
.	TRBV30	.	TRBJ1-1	CAWFLGENTEAFF	TGTGCCTGGTTTCTCGGGGAGAACACTGAAGCTTTCTTT